This TCR beta chain was captured in a study of cytomegalovirus exposure and HLA in healthy donors. Use of 60 Vbeta and 13 Jbeta primers characterized the PCR. TCRdb's table, derived via immunoSEQ multiplex PCR, lists solely in-frame clones and lacks some. The data hold approximately 110,000 clones, with around 75% observed a single time. The germline V and J ends were trimmed by 1 base and 3 bases, with 6 bases remaining between them. The length of the CDR3 is 13 residues. Germline CDR1 and CDR2: SGHAT and FQNNGV. The TCR comes from a woman in her twenties or thirties in good health and CMV-seronegative. The chain employs TRBV11-2 and TRBJ1-1; D is unresolved. Sequenced material: PBMCs. The CDR3 here is CASSLAMYTEAFF. CDR3 in DNA: TGTGCCAGCAGCTTAGCCATGTACACTGAAGCTTTCTTT. Using reference TRBV11-2 and TRBJ1-1 for the parts outside the CDR3, the full variable domain is EAGVAQSPRYKIIEKRQSVAFWCNPISGHATLYWYQQILGQGPKLLIQFQNNGVVDDSQLPKDRFSAERLKGVDSTLKIQPAKLEDSAVYLCASSLAMYTEAFFGQGTRLTVV.